Below, 27 T cell receptor beta chains from the same sample are listed, as sequenced in a study of vaccination effects on CD4 cells after COVID-19. What these receptors recognize is not known. Sequenced by immunoSEQ multiplex PCR; TCRdb stores in-frame clones only, minus some. The sample yields just over 55,000 clones, nearly 80% seen once. Culture lasted about nine days before CD4+ T cell isolation. Participants received two doses of either the BNT162b2 or mRNA-1273 vaccine. The sequencing here drew on CD4+ T cells from PBMCs cultured without peptide, taken after COVID-19 vaccination. The receptors were gathered from a human donor who received a COVID-19 vaccine.

The rearrangement links TRBV5-8 to TRBJ2-2; 7 bases map to TRBD1. The CDR3 length is 14 residues. Germline assignment: CDR1 SGHTS and CDR2 YDEGEE. The trim removed 5 bases at V and 3 bases at J, leaving 4 bases unmatched. In nucleotides, the CDR3 is TGTGCCAGCAGGGCGCAGGGGGACACCGGGGAGCTGTTTTTT. It codes for CASRAQGDTGELFF.

V and J are TRBV25-1 and TRBJ2-7; D is perhaps TRBD2 (5 bases). V dropped 2 bases and J dropped 7 bases, with 15 bases sitting between them. The germline gives CDR1 MGHDK, CDR2 SYGVNS. The CDR3 sequence is 14 residues long. This chain's CDR3 is CASSEVGLSSEQYF. As DNA, the CDR3 is TGTGCCAGCAGTGAAGTCGGACTGAGCTCGGAGCAGTACTTC.

The chain links TRBV7-9 to TRBJ1-4; 10 nucleotides match TRBD1. This CDR3 is built from 15 residues. The germline V gene has CDR1 SEHNR and CDR2 FQNEAQ (reference sequence). With 4 bases clipped from V and 7 bases from J, the junction kept 6 bases outside the gene matches. CDR3 DNA: TGTGCCAGCAGCTCACCGGGACAGGGGATTGAAAAACTGTTTTTT. This encodes CASSSPGQGIEKLFF.

The chain carries TRBV5-4 and TRBJ1-2, with D tentatively TRBD1 (5 bases). The CDR3 totals 13 residues. Trimming cost V 0 bases and J 2 bases, with 5 bases left between them. In germline, CDR1 is SGHNT, CDR2 YYREEE (reference sequence). The CDR3 nucleotides are TGTGCCAGCAGCTTGGCAGGGAACTATGGCTACACCTTC. It translates to CASSLAGNYGYTF.

This clone turned up a few times. V usage is TRBV30 and J usage is TRBJ1-1; TRBD1 is a possible D gene (5 bases). The ends were cut back, 5 bases at V and 1 base at J, with 17 bases in the middle. Germline values: CDR1 GTSNPN, CDR2 SVGIG (reference sequence). This CDR3 spans 15 amino acids. The CDR3 region has the DNA TGTGCCTGGTCCCGGCTAGGGACCGCGAACACTGAAGCTTTCTTT. This codes for CAWSRLGTANTEAFF.

This clone was seen a handful of times. V is TRBV28 and J is TRBJ1-2; a weak D match, TRBD1 (6 bases). Germline V gives CDR1 MDHEN, CDR2 SYDVKM. CDR3 length: 17 residues. Trimming took off 3 bases at V and 2 bases at J, with 19 bases between the two ends. The CDR3 loop reads CASSFRTVFASNYGYTF. DNA for the CDR3: TGTGCCAGCAGTTTCCGGACAGTCTTTGCTAGCAACTATGGCTACACCTTC.

The CDR3 spells CASSLTGPYGYTF. The CDR3 DNA reads as TGTGCCAGTAGCTTGACAGGGCCCTATGGCTACACCTTC. The V call is TRBV19, the J call TRBJ1-2, with 7 bases that match TRBD1. From germline, CDR1 is LNHDA and CDR2 SQIVND (reference sequence). The ends lost 6 bases at V and 4 bases at J; junction bases unmatched: 5. This CDR3 spans 13 amino acids.

In its sample, this clone was seen once. The chain recombines TRBV11-2 with TRBJ1-2, with no clear D. V lost 1 base, J lost 4 bases, and 16 bases lay in between. The CDR3 covers 16 residues. Germline V CDR1 and CDR2: SGHAT, FQNNGV. The CDR3 protein is CASSLAAPGNFYGYTF. The CDR3 nucleotides read TGTGCCAGCAGCTTAGCTGCCCCGGGAAACTTCTATGGCTACACCTTC.

V usage is TRBV7-9 and J usage is TRBJ2-7; D gene uncertain. V was cut by 6 bases and J by 3 bases, with 9 bases left in between. This CDR3 spans 12 amino acids. Germline CDR1 SEHNR, CDR2 FQNEAQ (reference sequence). DNA of the CDR3: TGTGCCAGCAGTCAGGCCAGCTACGAGCAGTACTTC. This translates into CASSQASYEQYF. Complete variable domain (other parts from reference TRBV7-9 and TRBJ2-7): DTGVSQNPRHKITKRGQNVTFRCDPISEHNRLYWYRQTLGQGPEFLTYFQNEAQLEKSRLLSDRFSAERPKGSFSTLEIQRTEQGDSAMYLCASSQASYEQYFGPGTRLTVT.

The chain links TRBV2 to TRBJ2-7; possible D gene TRBD2, 5 bases. This CDR3 is 13 amino acids long. The germline V gene encodes CDR1 SNHLY and CDR2 FYNNEI. Trimming pared 8 bases from V and 0 bases from J, leaving 11 bases between. The DNA for the CDR3 is TGTGCCAGCGGAGGCACGTACTCCTACGAGCAGTACTTC. It yields the protein CASGGTYSYEQYF.

The chain links TRBV19 to TRBJ2-1; 7 bases map to TRBD1. J lost 4 bases, V lost 5 bases, and 14 bases had no gene match. This CDR3 has 17 amino acids. The germline gives CDR1 LNHDA, CDR2 SQIVND (reference sequence). The CDR3 here is CASSSATGSSYYNEQFF. The CDR3 nucleotides read TGTGCCAGTAGTTCTGCGACAGGGTCCTCGTATTACAATGAGCAGTTCTTC.

The V and J genes are TRBV7-9 and TRBJ2-7; 9 bases align to TRBD1. The CDR3 spans 14 residues. The V segment lost 4 bases and the J segment 5 bases; nucleotides outside the gene matches: 6. The germline gives CDR1 SEHNR, CDR2 FQNEAQ (reference sequence). Here the CDR3 DNA reads TGTGCCAGCAGCTCCGGGACAGGGACCCACGAGCAGTACTTC. It specifies CASSSGTGTHEQYF.

The rearrangement joins TRBV11-2 to TRBJ2-7; maybe TRBD1 (6 bases). The germline gives CDR1 SGHAT, CDR2 FQNNGV. CDR3 size: 14 residues. With 0 bases removed from V and 6 bases from J, the gap between germline ends came to 12 bases. The CDR3 here is CASSLDQGWGEQYF. CDR3 bases: TGTGCCAGCAGCTTAGATCAGGGGTGGGGCGAGCAGTACTTC.

CDR3 coding DNA: TGCGCCAGCAGCTTGTCAGGGGGCATCCACACTGAAGCTTTCTTT. It specifies CASSLSGGIHTEAFF. The chain couples TRBV5-1 to TRBJ1-1; 8 bases fit TRBD1. The CDR3 has 15 amino acids. J lost 3 bases, V lost 1 base, and 5 bases had no gene match. Looked up from germline, CDR1 is SGHRS and CDR2 is YFSETQ.

This chain joins TRBV20-1 and TRBJ2-1, with D unresolved. Germline CDR1 is DFQATT and CDR2 is SNEGSKA (reference sequence). The CDR3 runs to 10 residues. Deletions cut 1 base from V and 12 bases from J, with 7 bases between. CDR3 loop: CSARGPGQFF. As DNA, the CDR3 is TGCAGTGCTAGAGGGCCTGGGCAGTTCTTC.

The chain uses TRBV5-6 and TRBJ1-5; no clear D. V was trimmed by 3 bases and J by 1 base, leaving 8 bases between them. CDR3 size: 14 residues. The germline V gene encodes CDR1 SGHDT and CDR2 YYEEEE. The CDR3 DNA reads TGTGCCAGCAGCTCCAGCCGGAGCAATCAGCCCCAGCATTTT. It translates to CASSSSRSNQPQHF.

The chain recombines TRBV28 with TRBJ1-5; possible D gene TRBD1, 5 bases. This CDR3 has 14 residues. CDR1 is MDHEN and CDR2 is SYDVKM in the germline V gene. The germline V and J ends were trimmed by 3 bases and 7 bases, with 13 bases remaining between them. In DNA form, the CDR3 reads TGTGCCAGCAGTTTGGGGGGGTACGAACAGCCCCAGCATTTT. It translates to CASSLGGYEQPQHF.

In its sample, this clone was seen a few times. The V call is TRBV7-9, the J call TRBJ1-2; 8 bases line up with TRBD1. J gave up 8 bases and V 1 base, and 6 bases lay outside the gene matches. CDR1 SEHNR and CDR2 FQNEAQ come from the germline V gene (reference sequence). CDR3 size: 14 residues. This CDR3 reads CASSLVYRGKGYTF. The CDR3 region has the DNA TGTGCCAGCAGCTTAGTCTACAGGGGGAAAGGCTACACCTTC.

The CDR3 protein is CASSFKRGGDYGYTF. The CDR3 DNA reads TGTGCCAGCAGTTTTAAGAGGGGGGGCGACTATGGCTACACCTTC. The rearrangement links TRBV27 to TRBJ1-2, with a weak D call TRBD1 (6 bases). The CDR3 sequence is 15 residues long. V gave up 3 bases and J gave up 3 bases, with 14 bases separating them. The germline CDR1 and CDR2 sequences are MNHEY and SMNVEV (reference sequence).

This chain connects TRBV29-1 to TRBJ2-1, with D unresolved. The CDR3 extends over 14 amino acids. Germline lookup yields CDR1 SQVTM and CDR2 ANQGSEA. Trimming shortened V by 5 bases and J by 2 bases, and 13 bases separated the two germline ends. The CDR3 spells CSVSENPTYNEQFF. CDR3 in DNA: TGCAGCGTTTCTGAGAACCCTACCTACAATGAGCAGTTCTTC.

V usage is TRBV5-1 and J usage is TRBJ2-7; tentatively, D is TRBD1 (6 bases). The ends were cut back, 4 bases at V and 4 bases at J, with 15 bases in the middle. This CDR3 is 14 amino acids long. Germline loops: CDR1 SGHRS, CDR2 YFSETQ. CDR3 bases: TGCGCCAGCAGCCGAGGGGGAAGCACTTACGAGCAGTACTTC. This sequence encodes CASSRGGSTYEQYF.

The rearrangement uses TRBV2 and TRBJ2-5, with D perhaps matching TRBD2 (7 bases). There are 13 residues in the CDR3. Trimming pared 8 bases from V and 2 bases from J, leaving 12 bases between. The V gene's germline CDR1 is SNHLY and CDR2 FYNNEI. Written as DNA, the CDR3 is TGTGCCAGCGGGAGGGGGAATCAAGAGACCCAGTACTTC. It is translated as CASGRGNQETQYF.

The J gene is TRBJ2-7, the V gene TRBV19; either TRBD1 or TRBD2 may fit D (5 bases each). Between the trimmed V and J ends, which lost 6 bases and 0 bases, there was a span of 12 bases. The CDR3 spans 14 residues. Germline V gene lookup returns CDR1 LNHDA and CDR2 SQIVND (reference sequence). CDR3 DNA sequence: TGTGCCAGTAGCAGGGACGGCACCTCCTACGAGCAGTACTTC. This encodes CASSRDGTSYEQYF.

Worth noting for this clone: Germline is not matched at one junction end, which may reflect a read error. The rearrangement joins TRBV7-7 to TRBJ2-2; TRBD1 agrees at 9 bases. Germline V gives CDR1 SSHAT, CDR2 FNYEAQ (reference sequence). The CDR3 covers 15 residues. The CDR3 loop reads CASSLTGGFTGELFF. The CDR3 DNA reads as TGTGCTAGCAGCTTAACAGGGGGCTTTACCGGGGAGCTGTTTTTT.

The CDR3 protein is CASSIQTGGVQPQHF. The CDR3 DNA follows: TGTGCCAGTAGTATACAGACAGGGGGGGTTCAGCCCCAGCATTTT. J is TRBJ1-5 and V is TRBV19; 9 bases fit TRBD1. The V gene's germline CDR1 is LNHDA and CDR2 SQIVND (reference sequence). The CDR3 sequence is 15 residues long. Trimming took 2 bases from V and 6 from J; bases not matched to a gene: 5.

The chain combines TRBV2 with TRBJ2-2, with 7 bases lining up with TRBD1. The CDR3 is 15 amino acids. Germline V gene lookup returns CDR1 SNHLY and CDR2 FYNNEI. With 5 bases clipped from V and 6 bases from J, the junction kept 9 bases outside the gene matches. The CDR3 region is CASSLQGLRSGELFF. The CDR3 bases are TGTGCCAGCAGTTTACAGGGGTTAAGGTCCGGGGAGCTGTTTTTT.

J is TRBJ1-3 and V is TRBV7-9; possible D gene TRBD1, 5 bases. CDR1 is SEHNR and CDR2 is FQNEAQ in the germline V gene (reference sequence). V lost 6 bases and J 2 bases, leaving 11 bases between the germline ends. This CDR3 comprises 14 residues. CDR3 sequence (DNA): TGTGCCAGCAGAATACGGGGGGCTGGAAACACCATATATTTT. This codes for CASRIRGAGNTIYF.